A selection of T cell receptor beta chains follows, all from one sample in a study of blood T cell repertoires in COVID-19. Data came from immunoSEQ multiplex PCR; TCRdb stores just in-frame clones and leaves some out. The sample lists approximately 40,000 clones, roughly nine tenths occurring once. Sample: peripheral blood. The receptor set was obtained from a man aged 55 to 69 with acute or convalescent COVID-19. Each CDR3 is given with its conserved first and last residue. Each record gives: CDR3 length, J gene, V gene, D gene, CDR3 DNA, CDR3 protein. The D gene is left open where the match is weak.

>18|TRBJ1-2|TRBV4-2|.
TGTGCCAGCAGCCCCACCGCTATAATGACAGGAGCCACGGATGGCTACACCTTC
CASSPTAIMTGATDGYTF
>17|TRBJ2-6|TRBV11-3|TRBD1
TGTGCCAGCAGCCTACGGACAGGGGGTTTTGGGGCCAACGTCCTGACTTTC
CASSLRTGGFGANVLTF
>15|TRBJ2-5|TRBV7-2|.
TGTGCCAGCAGCTACGCAGGGGTCTATATAGAGACCCAGTACTTC
CASSYAGVYIETQYF
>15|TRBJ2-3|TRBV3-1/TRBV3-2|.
TGTGCCAGCAGCCAGGCGCACCGGAGGGCAGATACGCAGTATTTT
CASSQAHRRADTQYF
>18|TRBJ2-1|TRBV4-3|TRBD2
TGCGCCAGCAGCCAAGAACTAGCGGGAGTTAGCTCCTACAATGAGCAGTTCTTC
CASSQELAGVSSYNEQFF
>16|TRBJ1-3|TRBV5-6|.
TGTGCCAGCAGCTTGGCAGGGGTCTCCTTTGGAAACACCATATATTTT
CASSLAGVSFGNTIYF
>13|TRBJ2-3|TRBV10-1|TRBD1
TGCGCCAGCGGACAGGCAGTTGCAGATACGCAGTATTTT
CASGQAVADTQYF
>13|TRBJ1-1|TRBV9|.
TGTGCCAGCAGCCAGACAACTAACACTGAAGCTTTCTTT
CASSQTTNTEAFF
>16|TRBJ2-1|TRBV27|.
TGTGCCAGCAGTTTAGCTGGGGTCTCCGCGGGCAATGAGCAGTTCTTC
CASSLAGVSAGNEQFF
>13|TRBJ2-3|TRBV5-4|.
TGTGCCAGCAGCTTGGACGTAGCAGATACGCAGTATTTT
CASSLDVADTQYF
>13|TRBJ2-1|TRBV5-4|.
TGTGCCAGCAGCTTGGAGACTTACAATGAGCAGTTCTTC
CASSLETYNEQFF
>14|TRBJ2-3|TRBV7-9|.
TGTGCCAGCAGCTTCGCAGGGAGCACAGATACGCAGTATTTT
CASSFAGSTDTQYF
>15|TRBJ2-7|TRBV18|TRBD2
TGTGCCAGCTCAGCGTTCGGGGGGGAGATCTACGAGCAGTACTTC
CASSAFGGEIYEQYF
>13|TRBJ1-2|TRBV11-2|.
TGTGCCAGCAGCTTGGCTGCCGGCGGCGGCTACACCTTC
CASSLAAGGGYTF
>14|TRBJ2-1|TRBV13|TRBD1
TGTGCCAGCAGCGGCGGGACAGGGGGCTATGAGCAGTTCTTC
CASSGGTGGYEQFF
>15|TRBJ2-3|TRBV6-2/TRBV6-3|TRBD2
TGTGCCAGCAGTAGACTAGCAGGGCGATCAGATACGCAGTATTTT
CASSRLAGRSDTQYF